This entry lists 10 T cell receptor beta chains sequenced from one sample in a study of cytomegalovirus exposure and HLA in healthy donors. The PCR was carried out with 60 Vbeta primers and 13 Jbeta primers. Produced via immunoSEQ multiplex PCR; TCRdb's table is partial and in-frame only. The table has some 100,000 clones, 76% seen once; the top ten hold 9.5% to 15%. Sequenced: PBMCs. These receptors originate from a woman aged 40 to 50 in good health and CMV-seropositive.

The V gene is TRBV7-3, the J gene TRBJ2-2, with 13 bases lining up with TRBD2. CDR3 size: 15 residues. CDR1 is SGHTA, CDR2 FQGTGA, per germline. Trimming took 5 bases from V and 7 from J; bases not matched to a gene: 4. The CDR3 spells CASSAGLAGFGELFF. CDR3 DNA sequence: TGTGCCAGCAGCGCGGGACTAGCGGGGTTCGGGGAGCTGTTTTTT.

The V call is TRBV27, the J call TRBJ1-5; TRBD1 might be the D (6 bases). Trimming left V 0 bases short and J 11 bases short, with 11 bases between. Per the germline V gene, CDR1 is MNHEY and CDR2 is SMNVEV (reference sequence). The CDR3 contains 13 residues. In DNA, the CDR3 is TGTGCCAGCAGTTTATCCCTCCCAGGGGCCCAGCATTTT. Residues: CASSLSLPGAQHF.

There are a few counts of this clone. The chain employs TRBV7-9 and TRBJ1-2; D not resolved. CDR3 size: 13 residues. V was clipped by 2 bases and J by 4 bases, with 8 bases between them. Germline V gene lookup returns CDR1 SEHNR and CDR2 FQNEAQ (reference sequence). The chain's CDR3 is CASSLYGSYGYTF. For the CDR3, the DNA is TGTGCCAGCAGCTTATATGGCAGCTATGGCTACACCTTC.

The DNA for the CDR3 is TGTGCCAGCAGTGACGGGGGGGGCTATGGCTACACCTTC. This encodes CASSDGGGYGYTF. V gene TRBV6-4 combines with J gene TRBJ1-2; a weak D match, TRBD1 (5 bases). The germline V gene has CDR1 MRHNA and CDR2 SNTAGT. Deletions cut 2 bases from V and 4 bases from J, with 8 bases between. This CDR3 comprises 13 residues.

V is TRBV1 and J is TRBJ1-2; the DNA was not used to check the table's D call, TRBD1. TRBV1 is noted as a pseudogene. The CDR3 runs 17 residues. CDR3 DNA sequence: TGCACCAGCACCTCCGAGGCGACAGGGGCTAAATACTATGGCTACACCTTC. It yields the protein CTSTSEATGAKYYGYTF.

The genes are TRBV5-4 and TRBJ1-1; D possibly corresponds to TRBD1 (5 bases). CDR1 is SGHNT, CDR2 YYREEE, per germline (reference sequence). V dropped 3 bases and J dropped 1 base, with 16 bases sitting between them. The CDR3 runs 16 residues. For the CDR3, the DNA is TGTGCCAGCAGCTACGCGACGGGGAGGGGGAACACTGAAGCTTTCTTT. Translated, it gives CASSYATGRGNTEAFF.

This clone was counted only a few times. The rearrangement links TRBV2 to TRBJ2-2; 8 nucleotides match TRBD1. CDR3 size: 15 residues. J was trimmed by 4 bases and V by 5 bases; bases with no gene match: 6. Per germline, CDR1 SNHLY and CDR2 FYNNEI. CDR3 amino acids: CASSWAGGPTGELFF. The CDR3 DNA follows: TGTGCCAGCAGTTGGGCAGGGGGCCCCACCGGGGAGCTGTTTTTT.

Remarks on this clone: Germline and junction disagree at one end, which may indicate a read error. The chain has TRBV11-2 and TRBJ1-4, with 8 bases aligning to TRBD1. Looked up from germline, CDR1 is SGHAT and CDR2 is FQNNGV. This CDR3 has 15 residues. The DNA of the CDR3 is TGTGCCAGCAGCGTAGACAGGGGAGCTAATGAAAAACTGTTTTTT. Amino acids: CASSVDRGANEKLFF.

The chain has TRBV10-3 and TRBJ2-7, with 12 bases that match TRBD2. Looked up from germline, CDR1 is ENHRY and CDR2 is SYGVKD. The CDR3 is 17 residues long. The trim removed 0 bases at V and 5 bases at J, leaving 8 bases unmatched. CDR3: CAISESGLAGGPNEQYF. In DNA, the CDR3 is TGTGCCATCAGTGAGTCGGGGCTAGCGGGGGGGCCCAACGAGCAGTACTTC.

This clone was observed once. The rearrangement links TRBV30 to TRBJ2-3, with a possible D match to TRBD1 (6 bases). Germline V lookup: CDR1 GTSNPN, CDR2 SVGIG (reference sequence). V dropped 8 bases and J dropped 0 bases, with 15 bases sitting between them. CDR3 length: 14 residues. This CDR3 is CAGPIGGSTDTQYF. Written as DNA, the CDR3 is TGTGCCGGGCCAATAGGGGGAAGCACAGATACGCAGTATTTT.